The 10 T cell receptor beta chains presented below share a single source sample, sequenced in a study of blood T cells in healthy people across ages. The authors ran a second PCR of 7 to 11 cycles using a sample-barcoded 5' primer and a J-beta primer mix. TCRdb independently ran MiXCR on the 5' RACE reads; one entry per CDR3 protein. The sample carries more than 900,000 distinct CDR3 sequences, approximately 25% recorded once. These records were also assigned to another study, of T cells of mothers and their children.

Sequences were obtained from blood. Receptors were obtained from a girl aged 2-10 years in good health.

The rearrangement joins TRBV5-1 to TRBJ2-7; possible D gene TRBD1, 6 bases. Germline lookup yields CDR1 SGHRS and CDR2 YFSETQ. This CDR3 is built from 15 residues. V was pared by 6 bases and J by 6 bases, with 22 bases between. CDR3 nucleotide sequence: TGCGCCAGCACCGAGAAGCCAGGGGACGTCGCCGAGCAGTACTTC. Its protein product is CASTEKPGDVAEQYF.

The rearrangement uses TRBV4-1 and TRBJ2-2; tentatively, D is TRBD1 (5 bases). This CDR3 spans 16 amino acids. The germline V and J ends were trimmed by 3 bases and 0 bases, with 11 bases remaining between them. Germline V gene data show CDR1 as MGHRA and CDR2 as YSYEKL. CDR3 sequence reads: CASSHRQTANTGELFF. CDR3 sequence (DNA): TGCGCCAGCAGCCACCGACAGACCGCGAACACCGGGGAGCTGTTTTTT.

This clonotype was seen a few times. The genes are TRBV20-1 and TRBJ1-6; D gene unclear. V was shortened by 6 bases and J by 5 bases, with 11 bases between the two germline ends. CDR3 length: 13 residues. CDR1 DFQATT and CDR2 SNEGSKA come from the germline V gene (reference sequence). CDR3 loop: CSAPGGNNSPLHF. CDR3 DNA sequence: TGCAGTGCCCCGGGCGGGAATAATTCACCCCTCCACTTT.

The rearrangement links TRBV12-5 to TRBJ2-5; the D gene is possibly TRBD1 (6 bases). The CDR3 length is 13 residues. Germline lookup yields CDR1 LGHNT and CDR2 FRNRAP. Trimming pared 6 bases from V and 4 bases from J, leaving 12 bases between. CDR3 DNA sequence: TGTGCTAGTGGCTGGGGGCCCGGAGAGACCCAGTACTTC. Translated: CASGWGPGETQYF. Drawing the rest from reference TRBV12-5 and TRBJ2-5, the complete variable domain is DARVTQTPRHKVTEMGQEVTMRCQPILGHNTVFWYRQTMMQGLELLAYFRNRAPLDDSGMPKDRFSAEMPDATLATLKIQPSEPRDSAVYFCASGWGPGETQYFGPGTRLLVL.

Note on this clonotype: With a much larger clone just one base away, this may be a read error. This sequence joins TRBV13 and TRBJ1-2, with D perhaps TRBD1 (6 bases). Germline CDR1 is PRHDT and CDR2 is FYEKMQ (reference sequence). The CDR3 spans 12 residues. Written as DNA, the CDR3 is TGTGCCAGCAGCTCTGGACAGCGAGGCTACGCCTTC. This sequence encodes CASSSGQRGYAF.

CDR3 sequence (DNA): TGTGCCAGCAGCACCCGACAGCTCCAAGAGACCCAGTACTTC. Its translation: CASSTRQLQETQYF. The chain couples TRBV7-9 to TRBJ2-5; D may be TRBD1 (5 bases). The CDR3 has 14 residues. Germline V gives CDR1 SEHNR, CDR2 FQNEAQ (reference sequence). Between the trimmed V and J ends, which lost 5 bases and 1 base, there was a span of 11 bases.

This clonotype was seen more than once but under ten times. DNA of the CDR3: TGCGCCAGCAACAAGGTCCCTGGGGCCAACGTCCTGACTTTC. It specifies CASNKVPGANVLTF. V is TRBV4-3 and J is TRBJ2-6; D is uncertain. The CDR3 runs to 14 residues. The V and J ends lost 7 bases and 2 bases respectively, with 9 bases between them. The germline gives CDR1 LGHNA, CDR2 YSLEER.

This clonotype has only a few counts. A junction boundary mismatches the germline segment, possibly from a read error. The J gene is TRBJ2-4, the V gene TRBV20-1, with 8 bases fitting TRBD2. The CDR3 is made up of 14 amino acids. CDR1 is DFQATT and CDR2 is SNEGSKA in the germline V gene (reference sequence). CDR3 DNA sequence: TGCTCGCAGCCGGGACTAGTTACCAAAAACATTCAGCACTTC. Residues: CSQPGLVTKNIQHF.

This chain links TRBV9 with TRBJ2-3; 10 bases map to TRBD2. The V and J ends lost 0 bases and 3 bases, in that order; junction bases with no gene match: 7. This CDR3 region has 17 residues. CDR1 and CDR2 (germline): SGDLS, YYNGEE. CDR3 in DNA: TGTGCCAGCAGCGTAGGGATTAGCGGGGGGCCAACAGATACGCAGTATTTT. Translated, it gives CASSVGISGGPTDTQYF.

The chain recombines TRBV9 with TRBJ2-5, with TRBD2 matching over 10 bases. V trimming: 0 bases; J trimming: 4 bases; junction bases outside the gene matches: 3. The CDR3 sequence is 15 residues long. Germline CDR1 SGDLS, CDR2 YYNGEE. The CDR3: CASSVAPSGGETQYF. The CDR3 bases are TGTGCCAGCAGCGTAGCCCCTAGCGGGGGAGAGACCCAGTACTTC.